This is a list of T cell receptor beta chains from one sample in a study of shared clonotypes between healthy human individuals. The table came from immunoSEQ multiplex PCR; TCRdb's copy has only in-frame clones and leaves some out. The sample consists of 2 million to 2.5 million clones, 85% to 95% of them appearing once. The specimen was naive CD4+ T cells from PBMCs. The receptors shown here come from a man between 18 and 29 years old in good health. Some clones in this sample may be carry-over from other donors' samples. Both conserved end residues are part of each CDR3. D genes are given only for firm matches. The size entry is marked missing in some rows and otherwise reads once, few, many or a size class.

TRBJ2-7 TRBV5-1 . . TGCGCCAGCAGCTTGGATAACAACGAGCAGTACTTC CASSLDNNEQYF
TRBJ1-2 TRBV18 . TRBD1 TGTGCCAGCTCACCACTTCAAACAGGGGGAAATGGCTACACCTTC CASSPLQTGGNGYTF
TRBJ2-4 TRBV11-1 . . TGTGCCAGCAGCTTAGAGTCGAGCGGCATTCAGTACTTC CASSLESSGIQYF
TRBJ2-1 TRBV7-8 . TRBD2 TGTGCCAGCAGCTTAGTAGCGGGAGCGGGAAATGAGCAGTTCTTC CASSLVAGAGNEQFF
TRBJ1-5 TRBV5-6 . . TGTGCCAGCAGCTTGGGGCAGGGCATCAGTCAGCCCCAGCATTTT CASSLGQGISQPQHF
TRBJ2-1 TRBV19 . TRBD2 TGTGCCAGTAGTGGGAGACTAGCGGGAGGCTACAATGAGCAGTTCTTC CASSGRLAGGYNEQFF
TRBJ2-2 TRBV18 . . TGTGCCAGCTCAAGGGCCAACACCGGGGAGCTGTTTTTT CASSRANTGELFF
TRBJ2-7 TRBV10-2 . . TGCGCCAGCAGCTCAACCCTTAGTGGGTTCCCCTACGAGCAGTACTTC CASSSTLSGFPYEQYF
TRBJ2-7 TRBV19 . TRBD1 TGTGCCACCCGACAGGGTCGCGAGCAGTACTTC CATRQGREQYF
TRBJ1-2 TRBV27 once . TGTGCCAGCAGTCCGGTGGACCTCGGCTATGGCTACACCTTC CASSPVDLGYGYTF
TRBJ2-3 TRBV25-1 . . TGTGCCAGCAGTGATGGGGTGAGGAGCACAGATACGCAGTATTTT CASSDGVRSTDTQYF
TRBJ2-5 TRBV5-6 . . TGTGCCAGCAGCAATGAGGGGCAGCAAGAGACCCAGTACTTC CASSNEGQQETQYF
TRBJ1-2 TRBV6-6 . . TGTGCCAGCAGTCAAGGGGTCTATGGCTACACCTTC CASSQGVYGYTF
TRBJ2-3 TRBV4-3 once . TGCGCCAGCAGCCAAGAAATGGGGGCCACAGATACGCAGTATTTT CASSQEMGATDTQYF
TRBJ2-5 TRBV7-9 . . TGTGCCAGCAGCTTTTTCGGCGTGGGCCAAGAGACCCAGTACTTC CASSFFGVGQETQYF
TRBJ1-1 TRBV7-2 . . TGTGCCAGCAGATTAGTACCCCAGGGGAGGACTGAAGCTTTCTTT CASRLVPQGRTEAFF
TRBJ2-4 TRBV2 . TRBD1 TGTGCCAGCAGGGAGACAGGGCTTGGAAACATTCAGTACTTC CASRETGLGNIQYF
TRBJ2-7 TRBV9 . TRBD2 TGTGCCAGCAGCCGCGAGGCTAGCGGATCCTACGAGCAGTACTTC CASSREASGSYEQYF
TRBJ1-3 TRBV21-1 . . TGTGCCAGCAGCAGTGGTCCGAAAAGAGCTGGAAACACCATATATTTT CASSSGPKRAGNTIYF
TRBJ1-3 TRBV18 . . TGTGCCAGCTCACCAAGCACAGGGCCTGGAAACACCATATATTTT CASSPSTGPGNTIYF
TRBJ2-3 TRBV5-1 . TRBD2 TGCGCCAGCAGCTTGGCTCTCAGTAGTGGGTATAGCGGGGCCGCCCCAGATACGCAGTATTTT CASSLALSSGYSGAAPDTQYF
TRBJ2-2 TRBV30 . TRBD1 TGTGCCTGGAGTCAGGGCGGGACAGGGAACACCGGGGAGCTGTTTTTT CAWSQGGTGNTGELFF
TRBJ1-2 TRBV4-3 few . TGCGCCAGCAGCCAATCGCCTCGAGGAGGCTACACCTTC CASSQSPRGGYTF
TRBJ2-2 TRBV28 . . TGTGCCAGCATTAGAGCGAACACCGGGGAGCTGTTTTTT CASIRANTGELFF
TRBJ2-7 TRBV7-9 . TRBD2 TGTGCCAGCAGCCTCGGTGGCGGGGGCTACGAGCAGTACTTC CASSLGGGGYEQYF
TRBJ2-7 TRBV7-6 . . TGTGCCAGCAGCCTAAGGACGGGGGACTACGAGCAGTACTTC CASSLRTGDYEQYF
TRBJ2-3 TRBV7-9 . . TGTGCCAGCAGCTTAGTTACGGACACAGATACGCAGTATTTT CASSLVTDTDTQYF
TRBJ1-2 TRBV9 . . TGTGCCAGCAGCCCAAGGTTGGACTATGGCTACACCTTC CASSPRLDYGYTF
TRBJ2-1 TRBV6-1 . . TGTGCCAGCAGTGAAGGCGGGTTCTCCTACAATGAGCAGTTCTTC CASSEGGFSYNEQFF
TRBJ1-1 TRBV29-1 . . TGCAGCGTCCAAGAGACAGGCGGGTCTATAGCTTTCTTT CSVQETGGSIAFF
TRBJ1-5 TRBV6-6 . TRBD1 TGTGCCAGCAGGTGGGACAGGGGGAATCAGCCCCAGCATTTT CASRWDRGNQPQHF